Shown below are 23 T cell receptor beta chains from a single sample sequenced in a study of vaccination effects on CD4 cells after COVID-19. ViraFEST used viral peptide pools to expand antigen-specific CD4+ T cells before sequencing. Following a 10-day culture, CD4+ T cells were purified. PCR showed that the person got SARS-CoV-2 infection at some point between March and December 2020. The data were produced by immunoSEQ multiplex PCR, yet TCRdb's version contains in-frame clones alone and is incomplete. The profile shows around 47,000 clones, 65% to 70% of them singletons. These receptors' targets are unknown. Sample: CD4+ T cells from PBMCs cultured with a peptide pool, taken before COVID-19 vaccination. These receptors were collected from a human donor who had a prior SARS-CoV-2 infection.

This sequence joins TRBV18 and TRBJ2-7; 9 bases agree with TRBD1. Germline V gene lookup returns CDR1 KGHSH and CDR2 LQKENI. J was trimmed by 2 bases and V by 4 bases; bases with no gene match: 3. This CDR3 comprises 14 residues. The chain's CDR3 is CASSQGQGTYEQYF. CDR3 coding DNA: TGTGCCAGCTCACAGGGACAGGGAACCTACGAGCAGTACTTC. The entire variable domain, with the rest obtained from reference TRBV18 and TRBJ2-7, is as follows: NAGVMQNPRHLVRRRGQEARLRCSPMKGHSHVYWYRQLPEEGLKFMVYLQKENIIDESGMPKERFSAEFPKEGPSILRIQQVVRGDSAAYFCASSQGQGTYEQYFGPGTRLTVT.

This clone was seen more than once but under ten times. This sequence joins TRBV9 and TRBJ1-1, with D perhaps matching TRBD1 (5 bases). Trimming took off 4 bases at V and 0 bases at J, with 10 bases between the two ends. The CDR3 spans 14 residues. The germline CDR1 and CDR2 sequences are SGDLS and YYNGEE. The chain's CDR3 is CASSPAGLNTEAFF. In DNA, the CDR3 is TGTGCCAGCAGCCCCGCAGGGTTGAACACTGAAGCTTTCTTT.

The rearrangement joins TRBV11-3 to TRBJ2-7; D unclear. Trimming cost V 1 base and J 5 bases, with 6 bases left between them. Germline CDR1 reads SGHNT; CDR2 reads YENEEA. The CDR3 has 12 residues. Here the CDR3 reads CASSLVPHEQYF. The CDR3 DNA reads as TGTGCCAGCAGCTTAGTTCCCCACGAGCAGTACTTC.

The chain combines TRBV7-9 with TRBJ1-1; D uncertain. The V gene lost 3 bases and the J gene lost 4 bases, with 12 bases spanning the gap. Germline V CDR1 and CDR2: SEHNR, FQNEAQ (reference sequence). This CDR3 has 14 residues. The chain's CDR3 is CASSFSSGGTEAFF. The CDR3 coding sequence is TGTGCCAGCAGCTTTAGCAGCGGTGGCACTGAAGCTTTCTTT.

This clone has only one observation. The CDR3 region is CAWKGSPSTDTQYF. The CDR3, as DNA: TGTGCCTGGAAAGGTAGCCCTAGCACAGATACGCAGTATTTT. The rearrangement links TRBV30 to TRBJ2-3; D is unresolved. The CDR3 sequence is 14 residues long. The germline V gene encodes CDR1 GTSNPN and CDR2 SVGIG (reference sequence). Trimming stripped 4 bases from V and 0 bases from J, with 11 bases between.

The V call is TRBV2, the J call TRBJ2-7; no firm D call. The V end lost 4 bases, the J end lost 3 bases, and 10 bases lay between the germline ends. The CDR3 has 13 amino acids. Germline CDR1 and CDR2: SNHLY and FYNNEI. The CDR3 spells CASSGPPVYEQYF. Written as DNA, the CDR3 is TGTGCCAGCAGTGGGCCACCCGTCTACGAGCAGTACTTC.

The chain recombines TRBV6-5 with TRBJ2-3, with TRBD2 matching 11 bases. The ends lost 2 bases at V and 7 bases at J; junction bases unmatched: 5. The CDR3 loop spans 15 amino acids. In germline, CDR1 is MNHEY, CDR2 SVGAGI. The CDR3: CASSYRGLAGNTQYF. The CDR3 DNA sequence: TGTGCCAGCAGTTACCGAGGACTAGCGGGTAATACGCAGTATTTT.

This rearrangement joins TRBV29-1 to TRBJ2-1; 12 bases map to TRBD2. The V gene end was trimmed by 7 bases and the J gene end by 9 bases; junction bases not matched to a gene: 10. This CDR3 is 14 amino acids long. Germline-derived CDR1 and CDR2 are SQVTM and ANQGSEA. CDR3 loop: CSAAPSGGASEQFF. CDR3 bases: TGCAGCGCCGCACCTAGCGGGGGGGCAAGTGAGCAGTTCTTC.

The chain carries TRBV5-1 and TRBJ2-3; TRBD2 matches 7 bases. V dropped 4 bases and J dropped 3; count of bases not matched to a gene: 8. The CDR3 totals 15 residues. Germline V CDR1 and CDR2: SGHRS, YFSETQ. DNA of the CDR3: TGCGCCAGCAGCGCCAGCGGGGCTTATACAGATACGCAGTATTTT. It specifies CASSASGAYTDTQYF.

The chain has TRBV7-3 and TRBJ2-7; D not resolved. Germline V CDR1 and CDR2: SGHTA, FQGTGA. The V gene lost 0 bases and the J gene lost 2 bases, with 5 bases spanning the gap. CDR3 size: 13 residues. The CDR3 region has the DNA TGTGCCAGCAGCTTAACTTCAGCCTACGAGCAGTACTTC. This sequence encodes CASSLTSAYEQYF.

The chain has TRBV2 and TRBJ2-7; D is perhaps TRBD1 or TRBD2 (5 bases each). Trimming pared 6 bases from V and 2 bases from J, leaving 14 bases between. Germline-derived CDR1 and CDR2 are SNHLY and FYNNEI. CDR3 length equals 14 residues. The DNA of the CDR3 is TGTGCCAGCAGGTCGGGGCAGGGACCCTACGAGCAGTACTTC. Encoded protein: CASRSGQGPYEQYF.

The J gene is TRBJ1-1, the V gene TRBV5-1; the D is unclear. The CDR3 runs to 12 residues. V lost 3 bases and J lost 7, with 10 bases in between. Per germline, CDR1 SGHRS and CDR2 YFSETQ. The CDR3 bases are TGCGCCAGCAGCTCGAAGCAGAATGAAGCTTTCTTT. Its protein product is CASSSKQNEAFF.

The chain employs TRBV2 and TRBJ2-1; tentative D call: TRBD2 (6 bases). The V end was cut by 5 bases, the J end by 2 bases, with 13 bases between. This CDR3 spans 15 amino acids. Per germline, CDR1 SNHLY and CDR2 FYNNEI. This CDR3 is CASSSLAHTYNEQFF. The CDR3 region has the DNA TGTGCCAGCAGTTCGCTAGCGCACACCTACAATGAGCAGTTCTTC.

This chain connects TRBV2 to TRBJ2-7; D is possibly TRBD1 (6 bases). CDR1 is SNHLY and CDR2 is FYNNEI in the germline V gene. V lost 8 bases and J lost 1, with 9 bases in between. The CDR3 loop spans 12 amino acids. Written as DNA, the CDR3 is TGTGCCAGCGCAGGGGATTCCTACGAGCAGTACTTC. Its protein product is CASAGDSYEQYF.

This clone was picked up one time. The CDR3 region has the DNA TGTGCCAGTAGTATTGAACAGGGCATAGACGGCGAGCAGTACTTC. Protein product: CASSIEQGIDGEQYF. The V and J genes are TRBV19 and TRBJ2-7; the D gene is possibly TRBD1 (6 bases). The CDR3 length is 15 residues. V was shortened by 3 bases and J by 6 bases, with 18 bases between the two germline ends. Germline V gene data show CDR1 as LNHDA and CDR2 as SQIVND (reference sequence).

The rearrangement links TRBV28 to TRBJ1-5, with D possibly matching TRBD1 (6 bases). Germline values: CDR1 MDHEN, CDR2 SYDVKM. Trimming left V 7 bases short and J 7 bases short, with 17 bases between. The CDR3 is made up of 14 amino acids. The CDR3 sequence is CASNLPRGPQPQHF. The CDR3 bases are TGTGCCAGCAACCTACCCAGGGGACCACAGCCCCAGCATTTT.

A few counts support this clone. V usage is TRBV5-1 and J usage is TRBJ2-5, with TRBD2 matching 10 bases. After removal of 0 bases from V and 1 base from J, the junction contained 15 bases not matched to a gene. Germline CDR1 SGHRS, CDR2 YFSETQ. This CDR3 spans 20 amino acids. The CDR3: CASSLGLAGRLSARQETQYF. The CDR3 region has the DNA TGCGCCAGCAGCTTGGGACTAGCGGGCCGCCTTTCAGCTCGCCAAGAGACCCAGTACTTC. The variable domain in full, with the rest retrieved from reference TRBV5-1 and TRBJ2-5, is KAGVTQTPRYLIKTRGQQVTLSCSPISGHRSVSWYQQTPGQGLQFLFEYFSETQRNKGNFPGRFSGRQFSNSRSEMNVSTLELGDSALYLCASSLGLAGRLSARQETQYFGPGTRLLVL.

J is TRBJ1-6 and V is TRBV7-8, with 9 positions matching TRBD1. Germline values: CDR1 SGHVS, CDR2 FQNEAQ. This CDR3 spans 15 amino acids. V was clipped by 0 bases and J by 8 bases; unmatched bases: 2. The CDR3 DNA is TGTGCCAGCAGCTTAGCCGGACAGGGGTATTCACCCCTCCACTTT. Its protein is CASSLAGQGYSPLHF.

This clone was detected only a few times. CDR3 nucleotide sequence: TGTGCCAGCAGCCAAGGGGTTTGGGGCTACACCTTC. Encoded protein: CASSQGVWGYTF. This chain uses TRBV14 with TRBJ1-2, with D unresolved. V lost 1 base to trimming and J lost 8 bases, with 8 bases between them. The CDR3 is 12 amino acids. CDR1 is SGHDN and CDR2 is FVKESK in the germline V gene.

The CDR3 spells CASSEDFSRTGYGYTF. The CDR3 region has the DNA TGTGCCAGCAGTGAAGATTTTTCTCGGACAGGGTATGGCTACACCTTC. The chain has TRBV6-1 and TRBJ1-2, with TRBD1 matching 8 bases. In germline, CDR1 is MNHNS, CDR2 SASEGT. The trim removed 1 base at V and 5 bases at J, leaving 9 bases unmatched. CDR3 length: 16 residues.

The V and J genes are TRBV11-3 and TRBJ1-1; D unclear. With 0 bases removed from V and 7 bases from J, the gap between germline ends came to 6 bases. In germline, CDR1 is SGHNT, CDR2 YENEEA. There are 12 residues in the CDR3. The chain's CDR3 is CASSLEADEAFF. CDR3 coding DNA: TGTGCCAGCAGCTTAGAGGCCGATGAAGCTTTCTTT.

The sample holds a few counts of this clone. V usage is TRBV2 and J usage is TRBJ2-5, with D perhaps TRBD1 or TRBD2 (6 bases each). Trimming removed 5 bases at V and 5 bases at J, with 12 bases between. CDR3 length equals 13 residues. Per the germline V gene, CDR1 is SNHLY and CDR2 is FYNNEI. CDR3 residues: CASSPDSGETQYF. The CDR3 nucleotides are TGTGCCAGCAGTCCGGACAGCGGGGAGACCCAGTACTTC.

J is TRBJ2-7 and V is TRBV3-1 (or the pseudogene TRBV3-2), with unresolved D. The CDR3 spans 13 residues. The germline V gene has CDR1 LGHDT and CDR2 YNNKEL (reference sequence). The V gene lost 4 bases and the J gene lost 2 bases, with 9 bases spanning the gap. This CDR3 reads CASSLADTYEQYF. The CDR3 coding sequence is TGTGCCAGCAGCCTAGCCGACACCTACGAGCAGTACTTC.